This T cell receptor (beta chain) was profiled in a study of blood T cell repertoires in COVID-19. Losses at the gene ends were 4 bases for V and 0 bases for J; bases not matched to a gene: 3. Germline CDR1 SGHRS, CDR2 YFSETQ. The CDR3 extends over 15 amino acids. Authors' analysis steps: Reference gene primers were amplified, and this amplification served to estimate nucleated cell counts. TCRdb's table, derived via immunoSEQ multiplex PCR, lists solely in-frame clones and lacks some. V and J calls and clone size are those listed in that table; D and trimming were worked out from the DNA. Of 200,000 or so clones in the sample, roughly 84% were seen once.

The source is a man aged 40-50 years who had recovered from COVID-19. The V and J genes are TRBV5-1 and TRBJ2-3; 9 bases match TRBD2. The sample comprised peripheral blood. DNA for the CDR3: TGCGCCAGCAGCCGAACTAGCGGGAGCACAGATACGCAGTATTTT. It encodes CASSRTSGSTDTQYF.